This T cell receptor beta chain is from a study of blood T cells in healthy people across ages. On the study more broadly: Capture by template switching was about one barcoded beta molecule per two T cells. Study-wide findings and caveats: One million T cells yielded diversity estimates that were considered underestimates.

Details on this clonotype: Its matching antigen is unknown.

V lost 6 bases to trimming and J lost 4 bases, with 22 bases between them. This CDR3 is 17 amino acids long. Germline CDR1 is LGHNA and CDR2 is YNFKEQ. Primers used in a second PCR of about 6 to 12 cycles were a sample-barcoded 5' primer and a J-beta primer mix. A tag from a template-switch adaptor with 12 random nucleotides marked each cDNA molecule. Each single sample gave us at least 2.5 million CDR3-containing paired-end reads. TCRdb re-derived calls from the 5' RACE reads in MiXCR, one entry per CDR3 protein. The profile covers about 1,500,000 distinct CDR3 sequences, with roughly 27% appearing a single time and about 7.7% taken by the ten largest.

The sample consisted of blood. This TCR came from a woman in her 30s in good health. The V call is TRBV4-2, the J call TRBJ1-5; D might be TRBD1 (5 bases). Written as DNA, the CDR3 is TGTGCCAGCAGTCAGGAGGTTGGAGGGGCGAGTAATCAGCCCCAGCATTTT. It specifies CASSQEVGGASNQPQHF.